This entry lists 6 T cell receptor beta chains sequenced from one sample in a study of long-term antiretroviral therapy in people with HIV. Runs used v3.0 of the immunoSEQ assay and were done at survey level. The method was immunoSEQ multiplex PCR; TCRdb's version includes in-frame clones alone and lacks a portion of them. The sample comprises tens of thousands of clones, roughly three quarters of which are singletons, and around 4.9% rests with the top ten. The sample was unsorted PBMCs, taken 0.5 years after starting antiretroviral therapy. All receptors come from a woman aged 35 to 49 with HIV.

The rearrangement joins TRBV28 to TRBJ2-2; possibly TRBD1 or TRBD2 for D (6 bases each). The germline V and J ends were trimmed by 3 bases and 0 bases, with 14 bases remaining between them. The germline CDR1 and CDR2 sequences are MDHEN and SYDVKM. The CDR3 is 17 amino acids. The CDR3 spells CASSFRFGGANTGELFF. Here the CDR3 DNA reads TGTGCCAGCAGTTTCCGTTTCGGGGGCGCGAACACCGGGGAGCTGTTTTTT. Looking up the rest from reference TRBV28 and TRBJ2-2 gives the full variable domain: DVKVTQSSRYLVKRTGEKVFLECVQDMDHENMFWYRQDPGLGLRLIYFSYDVKMKEKGDIPEGYSVSREKKERFSLILESASTNQTSMYLCASSFRFGGANTGELFFGEGSRLTVL.

The V and J genes are TRBV28 and TRBJ1-5, with TRBD1 as a possible D gene (5 bases). The CDR3 covers 16 residues. Trimming took off 3 bases at V and 5 bases at J, with 17 bases between the two ends. Germline values: CDR1 MDHEN, CDR2 SYDVKM. CDR3 region: CASSFRGQAFYQPQHF. As DNA, the CDR3 is TGTGCCAGCAGTTTTCGGGGCCAGGCCTTCTATCAGCCCCAGCATTTT.

This sequence joins TRBV4-2 and TRBJ2-3; a possible D gene is TRBD2 (5 bases). The germline gives CDR1 LGHNA, CDR2 YNFKEQ. V was shortened by 0 bases and J by 4 bases, with 14 bases between the two germline ends. The CDR3 has 16 residues. The CDR3 loop is CASSQDGLAWPDTQYF. The DNA for the CDR3 is TGTGCCAGCAGCCAAGATGGTCTAGCTTGGCCAGATACGCAGTATTTT.

This sequence joins TRBV9 and TRBJ1-1, with D possibly matching TRBD1 (5 bases). The length of the CDR3 is 14 residues. Germline loops: CDR1 SGDLS, CDR2 YYNGEE. With 1 base removed from V and 7 bases from J, the gap between germline ends came to 14 bases. The CDR3 DNA follows: TGTGCCAGCAGCGTATTGGGGCGGGGGGGTGAAGCTTTCTTT. This gives the protein CASSVLGRGGEAFF. Drawing the rest from reference TRBV9 and TRBJ1-1, the complete variable domain is DSGVTQTPKHLITATGQRVTLRCSPRSGDLSVYWYQQSLDQGLQFLIQYYNGEERAKGNILERFSAQQFPDLHSELNLSSLELGDSALYFCASSVLGRGGEAFFGQGTRLTVV.

The chain uses TRBV4-1 and TRBJ2-7; TRBD1 matches 7 bases. The trim removed 5 bases at V and 5 bases at J, leaving 15 bases unmatched. From germline, CDR1 is MGHRA and CDR2 YSYEKL. This CDR3 spans 16 amino acids. CDR3 loop: CASSNGPGTVGDEQYF. The CDR3 DNA follows: TGCGCCAGCAGCAACGGCCCCGGGACAGTTGGCGACGAGCAGTACTTC.

The chain recombines TRBV5-1 with TRBJ2-5; 8 nucleotides align to TRBD1. The CDR3 has 15 amino acids. Trimming at V came to 0 bases and at J to 5 bases, leaving 6 bases not matched to a gene. Germline CDR1 SGHRS, CDR2 YFSETQ. The CDR3 reads CASSLGDRGGETQYF. In DNA, the CDR3 is TGCGCCAGCAGCTTGGGCGACAGGGGCGGCGAGACCCAGTACTTC.